The text below deals with one T cell receptor beta chain. The source of the sample is a study of molecular identifiers for immune sequencing clone quantification. Via MiXCR, TCRdb re-called the PCR reads, giving one row per CDR3 protein. The table records around 300,000 distinct CDR3 sequences, 24% of them present only once. CDR1 and CDR2 (germline): MNHEY, SVGEGT. CDR3 size: 16 residues. J was trimmed by 4 bases and V by 10 bases; bases with no gene match: 18. Investigators produced naive CD8 libraries from approximately 20,000 to 980,000 sorted cells, drawing on 10%, 30% or 50% RNA. Sequenced: naive CD8+ T cells from blood, with Jurkat cell RNA spiked in. Subset of the sample: FACS-sorted CD8+CD4-CCR7+CD45RA+ naive T cells. The sequence was obtained from a human donor in good health. Some libraries in this study had Jurkat cell RNA spiked in. This chain connects TRBV6-2 or TRBV6-3 to TRBJ2-5, with TRBD1 matching over 7 bases. The CDR3 reads CATHRMTGLLPETQYF. The CDR3 nucleotides are TGTGCCACCCACAGGATGACAGGGCTGCTTCCAGAGACCCAGTACTTC.